What follows is one T cell receptor (beta chain) and its context. Its antigen is unknown. Assay used: immunoSEQ multiplex PCR; TCRdb lists only in-frame clones, some missing. The sample records 50,000 to 55,000 clones, around four fifths being singletons. The data originate from a study of OX40 agonist ivuxolimab in advanced cancers. Study at large: Age averaged 60 years (range about 23 to 80), and just over 80% were male. Two patients with cutaneous melanoma and one with hepatocellular carcinoma, three in total, showed partial responses.

Trimming at V came to 6 bases and at J to 0 bases, leaving 5 bases not matched to a gene. This CDR3 has 15 residues. The germline V gene encodes CDR1 SNHLY and CDR2 FYNNEI. Study findings and constraints: More expanded clones were seen, on average, in CD8+ T cells than in CD4+.

Samples were taken at baseline and on day 1 of cycles 4 and 7. This chain uses TRBV2 with TRBJ2-4; 7 bases line up with TRBD1. This TCR came from an adult with an advanced solid tumor such as melanoma, head and neck, liver or kidney cancer. This specimen consisted of CD4+ or CD8+ T cells sorted from blood, obtained in a trial of the OX40 agonist ivuxolimab. The CDR3 DNA follows: TGTGCCAGCAGGGACAGGACCCTAGCCAAAAACATTCAGTACTTC. Translation gives CASRDRTLAKNIQYF. The complete variable domain, with remaining parts taken from reference TRBV2 and TRBJ2-4, reads EPEVTQTPSHQVTQMGQEVILRCVPISNHLYFYWYRQILGQKVEFLVSFYNNEISEKSEIFDDQFSVERPDGSNFTLKIRSTKLEDSAMYFCASRDRTLAKNIQYFGAGTRLSVL.